The present T cell receptor (beta chain) was sequenced within a study of T cell repertoires in aging, cancer and after chemotherapy. Overall study context: Donors were grouped into six age bands spanning 30 or younger through 70 or older. Over several months to years, re-sampled healthy donor repertoires clearly shared clones. About 10 million TCR reads made up the full dataset. Study-wide results and caveats: In cancer patients, declining TCR diversity with age involved lost richness and lost evenness.

Peripheral blood genomic DNA, not sorted cells or RNA, was the template. Multiplex touch-down PCR with TRB-A/B primers amplified rearranged V-D-J TRB sequences. TCRdb redid the calling of the multiplex PCR reads with MiXCR, one entry per CDR3 protein. This sample has about 12,000 distinct CDR3 sequences; 21% occur once, and the top ten carry approximately 5.7%. Trimming cost V 0 bases and J 6 bases; bases outside gene matches: 1. CDR1 is LNHNV, CDR2 YYDKDF, per germline (reference sequence). This CDR3 spans 15 amino acids. This clonotype is judged medium-sized. Antigen: not known. The TCR comes from a human donor in good health. What was sequenced was blood. This chain connects TRBV15 to TRBJ2-1, with 11 bases that match TRBD2. The CDR3 DNA is TGTGCCACCAGCAGAGATAGCGGGGGGGCCAATGAGCAGTTCTTC. This gives the protein CATSRDSGGANEQFF.